The clone carrying this T cell receptor beta chain was counted at least ten times. No antigen is known for it. The sample belongs to a study of CD8 T cells in ankylosing spondylitis. Notes on the study in general: Disease-linked clones proved CD8+ and comparatively uncommon in peripheral blood.

Quantitative 5'-RACE was performed with molecular barcodes, and it yielded the TCR beta libraries. Via MiXCR, TCRdb re-called the 5' RACE reads, giving one row per CDR3 protein. The data show 90,000 to 120,000 distinct CDR3 sequences, 24% seen once. The TCR originated in a male donor with ankylosing spondylitis. The sample taken for sequencing was synovial fluid, either unsorted or a sorted T cell fraction (not recorded which).

The CDR3 spells CASSYSTGPNYGYTF. The CDR3 DNA follows: TGCGCCAGCAGTTACTCCACAGGGCCCAACTATGGCTACACCTTC. The gene calls are TRBV5-1 and TRBJ1-2, with D maybe TRBD1 (6 bases). This CDR3 is built from 15 residues. V gave up 5 bases and J gave up 2 bases, with 16 bases separating them. Germline V gene sequence: CDR1 SGHRS, CDR2 YFSETQ.